This TCR beta chain was documented in a study of blood T cell repertoires in COVID-19. The V gene end was trimmed by 5 bases and the J gene end by 1 base; junction bases not matched to a gene: 4. The CDR3 runs to 16 residues. CDR1 SGHTA and CDR2 FQGTGA come from the germline V gene. Turning to this clone: A read error may explain this, as a much larger clone is one base away.

Original handling: Amplification of reference gene primers provided the estimated nucleated cell counts. Produced via immunoSEQ multiplex PCR; TCRdb's table is partial and in-frame only. The V and J calls and the clone size are those of that table, but D and trimming were determined from the DNA. The sample consists of 25,000 to 30,000 clones, about 88% of them appearing once. Input material: peripheral blood. The chain couples TRBV7-3 to TRBJ2-2; 10 bases agree with TRBD2. This TCR was recovered from a human donor with acute or convalescent COVID-19. The donor label of this sample is uncertain. The CDR3 sequence is CASSQWTSGNTGELFF. The CDR3 nucleotides read TGTGCCAGCAGCCAATGGACTAGCGGGAACACCGGGGAGCTGTTTTTT.